This is a list of T cell receptor beta chains from one sample in a study of graft-versus-host responses after intestinal transplantation. No antigens are known for them. TCRdb keeps only in-frame clones here, not all; method: immunoSEQ multiplex PCR. The sample records about 28,000 clones, approximately 80% being singletons. The material was unstimulated CD8+ T cells sorted from spleen or lymph node cells, obtained before intestinal transplant. These receptors originate from a human donor who received an intestinal transplant. CDR3s include the opening cysteine and the closing phenylalanine or tryptophan. For some rows the clone size is stated as once, few or many, or as a class when expanded; others skip it.

V gene: TRBV7-9; clone size: -; CDR3 protein: CASSLGANYQETQYF
V gene: TRBV19; clone size: -; CDR3 protein: CASSIPWDSSGANVLTF
V gene: TRBV27; clone size: once; CDR3 protein: CASSLWGLDRKETQYF
V gene: TRBV5-1; clone size: -; CDR3 protein: CASSLNPGLAYEQYF
V gene: TRBV12-1; clone size: -; CDR3 protein: CASSCMDRTDEQYF
V gene: TRBV7-9; clone size: -; CDR3 protein: CASSPHGAYEQYF
V gene: TRBV4-1; clone size: -; CDR3 protein: CASSQTMTGYSYEQYF
V gene: TRBV7-8; clone size: -; CDR3 protein: CASSYPLLNEQFF
V gene: TRBV15; clone size: -; CDR3 protein: CATSPDETQETQYF
V gene: TRBV4-1; clone size: -; CDR3 protein: CASSLRQGAEQYF
V gene: TRBV15; clone size: -; CDR3 protein: CATSPRLATSSYNEQFF